A selection of T cell receptor beta chains follows, all from one sample in a study of OX40 agonist ivuxolimab in advanced cancers. The table came from immunoSEQ multiplex PCR; TCRdb's copy has only in-frame clones and leaves some out. Among more than 75,000 clones listed, about 88% were seen once. The material was CD4+ or CD8+ T cells sorted from blood, obtained in a trial of the OX40 agonist ivuxolimab. All receptors come from an adult with an advanced solid tumor such as melanoma, head and neck, liver or kidney cancer. Both conserved end residues are part of each CDR3. The D gene is left open where the match is weak. Size is stated for part of the rows, as once, few or many counts, or as a class when the clone is expanded.

j_call	clone_size	d_call	v_call	cdr3_nt	cdr3_aa
TRBJ2-5	-	TRBD1	TRBV7-9	TGTGCCAGCAGCTGGGGACAGGGGGAGACCCAGTACTTC	CASSWGQGETQYF
TRBJ2-7	-	-	TRBV5-1	TGCGCCAGCAGCTTGGACCAGGGACGGTTCTACGAGCAGTACTTC	CASSLDQGRFYEQYF
TRBJ2-3	-	TRBD2	TRBV5-1	TGCGCCACCGCCCTAGCGGGAGGGCCCCGTGTCACAGATACGCAGTATTTT	CATALAGGPRVTDTQYF
TRBJ1-3	-	-	TRBV7-8	TGTGCCAGCAGCCCGACAACGACAGCTATCTCTGGAAACACCATATATTTT	CASSPTTTAISGNTIYF
TRBJ1-2	-	TRBD1	TRBV6-5	TGTGCCAGCAGAAAAGGCGGGACAGGGTCATGGGGCTACACCTTC	CASRKGGTGSWGYTF
TRBJ2-1	few	-	TRBV6-1	TGTGCCAGCCGACTCCCCGGGAGTAGGAATGAGCAGTTCTTC	CASRLPGSRNEQFF
TRBJ1-3	-	-	TRBV6-1	TGTGCCAGCAGTGGAACGTCGGGGGGCTCTGGAAACACCATATATTTT	CASSGTSGGSGNTIYF
TRBJ2-7	-	-	TRBV7-9	TGTGCCAGCAGCTTAGATCAGGGCCGAGAGCAGTACTTC	CASSLDQGREQYF
TRBJ2-7	-	TRBD1	TRBV6-5	TGTGCCAGCAGTTACAGGGACAGGGGCACCTACGAGCAGTACTTC	CASSYRDRGTYEQYF
TRBJ2-1	-	TRBD2	TRBV7-2	TGTGCCAGCAGCATACTAGCGGGAGTGCGCAATGAGCAGTTCTTC	CASSILAGVRNEQFF
TRBJ2-6	-	-	TRBV7-9	TGTGCCAGCAGCGAAGTCTCCTCTGGGGCCAACGTCCTGACTTTC	CASSEVSSGANVLTF
TRBJ2-5	-	TRBD2	TRBV11-2	TGTGCCAGCAGCCCCCGGGGAAAGGGACTAGCGGGAATGGAGACCCAGTACTTC	CASSPRGKGLAGMETQYF
TRBJ1-6	-	-	TRBV9	TGTGCCAGCAGCGCATCTGGGGATTCACCCCTCCACTTT	CASSASGDSPLHF
TRBJ2-1	-	-	TRBV7-9	TGTGCCAGCAGCTTAGGGGGTAGCGATGAGCAGTTCTTC	CASSLGGSDEQFF
TRBJ1-4	-	-	TRBV19	TGTGCCAGTAGTATGCAGGTACAGGAAAAACTGTTTTTT	CASSMQVQEKLFF
TRBJ2-6	-	-	TRBV6-4	TGTGCCAGCAGTGTCGGCCCTGGGGCCAACGTCCTGACTTTC	CASSVGPGANVLTF
TRBJ2-2	-	TRBD1	TRBV10-3	TGTGCCATCAGTGAACCCGGACAGGGGACCACCGGGGAGCTGTTTTTT	CAISEPGQGTTGELFF
TRBJ1-1	-	-	TRBV6-1	TGTGCCAGCACTGTGAACACTGAAGCTTTCTTT	CASTVNTEAFF
TRBJ2-2	-	TRBD1	TRBV2	TGTGCCAGCAGCCCTGGGACAGGGGGCCACACCGGGGAGCTGTTTTTT	CASSPGTGGHTGELFF
TRBJ2-1	-	-	TRBV30	TGTGCCTGGAAATCAAGAGGGGTGGTTCAAAGTCAGAAGTTCTTC	CAWKSRGVVQSQKFF
TRBJ2-7	-	-	TRBV29-1	TGCAGCGGCAGCCCGGGCCCAGGGAGCGAGCAGTACTTC	CSGSPGPGSEQYF
TRBJ2-1	-	-	TRBV11-2	TGTGCCAGCAAACCAACCTCTCGCCGCATCCATGAGCAGTTCTTC	CASKPTSRRIHEQFF
TRBJ2-4	-	TRBD1	TRBV28	TGTGCCAGCAGTTCCACCCCGGGACAGCACATTCAGTACTTC	CASSSTPGQHIQYF
TRBJ2-2	-	TRBD2	TRBV7-8	TGTGCCAGCAGCTTCGGGCTAGCGGAGAACACCGGGGAGCTGTTTTTT	CASSFGLAENTGELFF
TRBJ1-2	-	-	TRBV4-1	TGCGCCAGCAGCCAGACCTACACTGGCTATGGCTACACCTTC	CASSQTYTGYGYTF
TRBJ1-1	-	-	TRBV27	TGTGCCAGCAGTTTATCGGGAGTTCTGAACACTGAAGCTTTCTTT	CASSLSGVLNTEAFF
TRBJ1-4	-	TRBD1	TRBV4-1	TGCGCCAGCAGCCAGACAATGACAGGGTCGGGTGAAAAACTGTTTTTT	CASSQTMTGSGEKLFF
TRBJ1-4	-	TRBD1	TRBV4-2	TGTGCCAGCAGCCTGGGACAGGGCCCTGGCCTTGCAACTAATGAAAAACTGTTTTTT	CASSLGQGPGLATNEKLFF
TRBJ2-5	-	TRBD1	TRBV19	TGTGCCAGTTCTCCGGGACAGGGGGCCTGGGAGACCCAGTACTTC	CASSPGQGAWETQYF
TRBJ2-5	few	TRBD1	TRBV5-1	TGCGCCAGCACCACCGGACAGGCAGAGGAGACCCAGTACTTC	CASTTGQAEETQYF
TRBJ2-7	-	TRBD2	TRBV6-6	TGTGCCAGCAGCCCTGCCGACCGGGACTACCCGGGACAGTACTTC	CASSPADRDYPGQYF
TRBJ2-5	-	TRBD1	TRBV15	TGTGCCACCGCGCGGGACAGGGGGCAAGAGACCCAGTACTTC	CATARDRGQETQYF
TRBJ2-3	-	TRBD2	TRBV5-4	TGTGCCAGCAGCGCGGCCGGGACTAGCGTAGATACGCAGTATTTT	CASSAAGTSVDTQYF
TRBJ2-7	-	-	TRBV2	TGTGCCAGCAGGCTTACGTCCAGCTCCTACGAGCAGTACTTC	CASRLTSSSYEQYF